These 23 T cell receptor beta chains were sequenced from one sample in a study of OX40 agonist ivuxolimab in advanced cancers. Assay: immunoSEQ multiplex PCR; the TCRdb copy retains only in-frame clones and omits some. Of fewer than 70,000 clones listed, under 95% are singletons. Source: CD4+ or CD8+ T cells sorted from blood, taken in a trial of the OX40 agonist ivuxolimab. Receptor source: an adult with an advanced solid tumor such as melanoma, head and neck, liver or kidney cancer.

This CDR3 reads CASNTGPYEQYF. CDR3 nucleotides: TGTGCCAGCAATACAGGTCCCTACGAGCAGTACTTC. The J gene is TRBJ2-7, the V gene TRBV2; a weak D match, TRBD1 (5 bases). The CDR3 consists of 12 residues. The V gene's germline CDR1 is SNHLY and CDR2 FYNNEI. V lost 7 bases to trimming and J lost 2 bases, with 9 bases between them.

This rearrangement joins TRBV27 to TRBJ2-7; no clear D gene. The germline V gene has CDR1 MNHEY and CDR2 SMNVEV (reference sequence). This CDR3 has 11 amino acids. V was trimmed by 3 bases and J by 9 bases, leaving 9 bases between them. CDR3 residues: CASSFGGWQYF. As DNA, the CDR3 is TGTGCCAGCAGTTTCGGCGGATGGCAGTACTTC.

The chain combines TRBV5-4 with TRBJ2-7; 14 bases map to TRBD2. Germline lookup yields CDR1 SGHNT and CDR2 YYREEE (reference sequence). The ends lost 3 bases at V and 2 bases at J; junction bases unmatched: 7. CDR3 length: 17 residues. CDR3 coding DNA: TGTGCCAGCAGCTACCGACTAGCGGGAGGGACCGCCTACGAGCAGTACTTC. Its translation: CASSYRLAGGTAYEQYF.

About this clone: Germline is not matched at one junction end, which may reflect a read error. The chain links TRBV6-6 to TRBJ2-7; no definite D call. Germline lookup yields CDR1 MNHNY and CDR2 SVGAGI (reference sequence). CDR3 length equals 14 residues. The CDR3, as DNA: TGTGCCAGCAGTCACTCCAATTACGTCTACGAGCAGTACTTC. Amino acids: CASSHSNYVYEQYF.

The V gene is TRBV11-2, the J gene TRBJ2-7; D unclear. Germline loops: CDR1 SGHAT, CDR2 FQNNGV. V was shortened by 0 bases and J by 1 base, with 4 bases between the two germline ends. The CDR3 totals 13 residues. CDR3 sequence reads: CASSLEASYEQYF. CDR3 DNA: TGTGCCAGCAGCTTAGAGGCTTCCTACGAGCAGTACTTC.

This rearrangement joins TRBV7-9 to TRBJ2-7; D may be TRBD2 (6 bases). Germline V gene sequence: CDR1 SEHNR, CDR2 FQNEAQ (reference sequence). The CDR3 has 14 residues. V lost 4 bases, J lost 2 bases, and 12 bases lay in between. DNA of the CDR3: TGTGCCAGCAGCTCCCGGGACTGGGCCTACGAGCAGTACTTC. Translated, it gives CASSSRDWAYEQYF.

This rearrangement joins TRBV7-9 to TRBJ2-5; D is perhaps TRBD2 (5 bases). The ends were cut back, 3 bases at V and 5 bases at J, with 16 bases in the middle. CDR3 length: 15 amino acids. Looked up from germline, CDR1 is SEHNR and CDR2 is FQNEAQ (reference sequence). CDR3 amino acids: CASSFRTGWSETQYF. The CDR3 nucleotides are TGTGCCAGCAGCTTTAGGACTGGCTGGAGTGAGACCCAGTACTTC.

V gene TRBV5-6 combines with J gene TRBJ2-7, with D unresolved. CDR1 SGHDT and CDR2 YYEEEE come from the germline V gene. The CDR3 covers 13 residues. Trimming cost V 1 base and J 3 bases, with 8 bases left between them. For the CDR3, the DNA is TGTGCCAGCAGCTTGACTGGCGGCTACGAGCAGTACTTC. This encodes CASSLTGGYEQYF. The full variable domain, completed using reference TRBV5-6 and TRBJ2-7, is DAGVTQSPTHLIKTRGQQVTLRCSPKSGHDTVSWYQQALGQGPQFIFQYYEEEERQRGNFPDRFSGHQFPNYSSELNVNALLLGDSALYLCASSLTGGYEQYFGPGTRLTVT.

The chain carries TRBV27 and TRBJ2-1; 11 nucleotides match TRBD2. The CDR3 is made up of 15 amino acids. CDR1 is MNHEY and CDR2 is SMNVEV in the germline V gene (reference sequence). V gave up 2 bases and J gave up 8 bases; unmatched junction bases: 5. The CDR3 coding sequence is TGTGCCAGCAGTTTAAGTAGCGGGAGGGCCGATGAGCAGTTCTTC. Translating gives CASSLSSGRADEQFF.

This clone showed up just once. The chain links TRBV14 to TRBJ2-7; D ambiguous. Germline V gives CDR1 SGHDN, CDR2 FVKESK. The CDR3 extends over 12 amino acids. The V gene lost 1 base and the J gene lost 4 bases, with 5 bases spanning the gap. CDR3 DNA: TGTGCCAGCAGCCAAGTAATTTACGAGCAGTACTTC. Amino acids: CASSQVIYEQYF.

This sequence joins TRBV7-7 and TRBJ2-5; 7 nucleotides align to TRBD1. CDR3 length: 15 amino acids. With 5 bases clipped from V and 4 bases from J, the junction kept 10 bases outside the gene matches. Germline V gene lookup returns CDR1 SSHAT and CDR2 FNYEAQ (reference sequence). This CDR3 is CASSPYRGSPETQYF. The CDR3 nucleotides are TGTGCCAGCAGCCCGTACAGGGGTTCACCAGAGACCCAGTACTTC.

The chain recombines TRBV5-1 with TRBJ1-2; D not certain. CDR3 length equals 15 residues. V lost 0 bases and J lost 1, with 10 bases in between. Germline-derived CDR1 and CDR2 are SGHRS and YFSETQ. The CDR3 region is CASSLDGEINYGYTF. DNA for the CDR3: TGCGCCAGCAGCTTGGACGGAGAGATTAACTATGGCTACACCTTC.

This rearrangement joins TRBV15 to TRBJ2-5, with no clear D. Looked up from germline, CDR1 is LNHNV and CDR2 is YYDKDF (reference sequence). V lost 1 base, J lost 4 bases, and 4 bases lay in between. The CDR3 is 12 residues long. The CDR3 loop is CATSRGIETQYF. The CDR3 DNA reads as TGTGCCACCAGCAGAGGTATAGAGACCCAGTACTTC.

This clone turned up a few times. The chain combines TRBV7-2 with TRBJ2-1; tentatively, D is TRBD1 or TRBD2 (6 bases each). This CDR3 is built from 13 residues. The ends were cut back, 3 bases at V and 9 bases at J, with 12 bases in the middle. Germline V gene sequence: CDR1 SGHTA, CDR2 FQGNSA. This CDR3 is CASSFTGAIEQFF. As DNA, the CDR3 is TGTGCCAGCAGCTTTACGGGGGCGATTGAGCAGTTCTTC.

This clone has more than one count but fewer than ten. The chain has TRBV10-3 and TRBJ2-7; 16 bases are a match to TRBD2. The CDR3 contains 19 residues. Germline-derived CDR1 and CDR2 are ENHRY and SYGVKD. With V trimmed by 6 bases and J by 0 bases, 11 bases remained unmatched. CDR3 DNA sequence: TGTGCCATCAGGCCGGGACTAGCGGGAGGGCCACAATCCTCCTACGAGCAGTACTTC. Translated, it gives CAIRPGLAGGPQSSYEQYF.

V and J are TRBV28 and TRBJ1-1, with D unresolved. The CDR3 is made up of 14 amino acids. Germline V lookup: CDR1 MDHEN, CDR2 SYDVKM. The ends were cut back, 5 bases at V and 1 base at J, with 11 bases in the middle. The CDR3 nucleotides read TGTGCCAGCAGTAGGCCCGGGCAGAACACTGAAGCTTTCTTT. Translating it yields CASSRPGQNTEAFF.

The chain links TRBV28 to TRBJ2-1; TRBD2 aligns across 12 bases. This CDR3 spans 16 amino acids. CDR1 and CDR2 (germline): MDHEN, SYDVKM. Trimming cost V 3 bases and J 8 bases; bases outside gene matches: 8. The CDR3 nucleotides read TGTGCCAGCAGTTTTCTAGCGGGAGGGCCGACGGATGAGCAGTTCTTC. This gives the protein CASSFLAGGPTDEQFF.

As DNA, the CDR3 is TGTGCCAGCTCATGGGACGGCTACGAGCAGTACTTC. Its protein is CASSWDGYEQYF. The gene calls are TRBV18 and TRBJ2-7; tentatively, D is TRBD1 or TRBD2 (5 bases each). Germline lookup yields CDR1 KGHSH and CDR2 LQKENI. The CDR3 spans 12 residues. V lost 5 bases, J lost 3 bases, and 8 bases lay in between.

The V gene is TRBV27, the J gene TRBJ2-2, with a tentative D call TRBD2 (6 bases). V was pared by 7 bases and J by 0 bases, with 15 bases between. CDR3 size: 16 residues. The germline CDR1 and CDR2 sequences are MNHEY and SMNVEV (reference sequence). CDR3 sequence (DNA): TGTGCCAGCACCCCCGTCGGGGGTCCGAACACCGGGGAGCTGTTTTTT. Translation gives CASTPVGGPNTGELFF.

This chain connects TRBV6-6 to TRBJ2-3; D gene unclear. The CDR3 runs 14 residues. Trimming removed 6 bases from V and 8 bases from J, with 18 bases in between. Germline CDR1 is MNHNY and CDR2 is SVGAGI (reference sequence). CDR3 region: CASRSPRPLGTQYF. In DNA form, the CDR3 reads TGTGCCAGCAGAAGCCCAAGACCGCTTGGTACGCAGTATTTT.

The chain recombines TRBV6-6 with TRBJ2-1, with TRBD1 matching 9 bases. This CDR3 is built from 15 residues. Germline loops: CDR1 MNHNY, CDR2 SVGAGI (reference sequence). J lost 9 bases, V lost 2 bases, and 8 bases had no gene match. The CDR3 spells CASSYPSTGGFEQFF. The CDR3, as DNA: TGTGCCAGCAGTTACCCCTCCACAGGGGGCTTTGAGCAGTTCTTC.

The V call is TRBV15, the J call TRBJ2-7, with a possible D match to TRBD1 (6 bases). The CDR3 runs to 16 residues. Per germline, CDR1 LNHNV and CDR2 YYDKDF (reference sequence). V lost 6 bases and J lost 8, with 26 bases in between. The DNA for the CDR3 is TGTGCCACCAGTCCCGAGGGGGAGCCTACGAAGTACAAGCAGTACTTC. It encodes CATSPEGEPTKYKQYF. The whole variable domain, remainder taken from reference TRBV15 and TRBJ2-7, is DAMVIQNPRYQVTQFGKPVTLSCSQTLNHNVMYWYQQKSSQAPKLLFHYYDKDFNNEADTPDNFQSRRPNTSFCFLDIRSPGLGDTAMYLCATSPEGEPTKYKQYFGPGTRLTVT.

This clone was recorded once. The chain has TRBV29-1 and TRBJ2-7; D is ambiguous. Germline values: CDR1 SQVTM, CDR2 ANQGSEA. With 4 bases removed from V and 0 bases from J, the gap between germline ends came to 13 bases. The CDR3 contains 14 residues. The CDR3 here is CSVGGRRSSYEQYF. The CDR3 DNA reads TGCAGCGTTGGAGGACGGAGAAGCTCCTACGAGCAGTACTTC.